A single sample gave rise to the 5 T cell receptor beta chains below, sequenced in a study of blood T cell repertoires in COVID-19 (dated by TCRdb to about 2020). Preparation of the library involved the immunoSEQ multiplex PCR assay. In TCRdb, the immuneACCESS table is reduced to in-frame sequences with V and J assigned. These tables do not hold every clone; where another copy was compared, an unresolved V gene accounts for under half, and the others remain unexplained. The sample includes under 250,000 clones, with 85% observed a single time. 2.9% of the sample belongs to the ten largest clones. Material for sequencing was peripheral blood. The receptor set was obtained from a man in his forties or fifties who had recovered from COVID-19.

The chain couples TRBV23-1 to TRBJ1-2; a possible D gene is TRBD1 (5 bases). TRBV23-1 is recorded as an ORF, its role being uncertain. Trimming removed 0 bases at V and 4 bases at J, with 15 bases between. The length of the CDR3 is 16 residues. The CDR3 bases are TGCGCCAGCAGTCAATCGAGGCGGGGGTCCAGCTATGGCTACACCTTC. Translating gives CASSQSRRGSSYGYTF.

The J gene is TRBJ2-3, the V gene TRBV7-2; TRBD2 aligns across 13 bases. The germline V gene has CDR1 SGHTA and CDR2 FQGNSA. This CDR3 has 17 amino acids. V trimming: 0 bases; J trimming: 5 bases; junction bases outside the gene matches: 5. CDR3: CASSLAKTSGRIDTQYF. The CDR3 DNA follows: TGTGCCAGCAGCTTAGCGAAGACTAGCGGGAGGATAGATACGCAGTATTTT.

The chain recombines TRBV6-4 with TRBJ2-2; D gene unclear. Germline V lookup: CDR1 MRHNA, CDR2 SNTAGT. The CDR3 runs to 14 residues. V lost 3 bases and J lost 4, with 9 bases in between. CDR3 sequence: CASSETFSTGELFF. The CDR3 DNA reads TGTGCCAGCAGTGAAACTTTTTCCACCGGGGAGCTGTTTTTT.

The rearrangement joins TRBV21-1 to TRBJ2-4; whether TRBD1, the table's D call, matches the DNA was not checked. TRBV21-1 has pseudogene status. The CDR3 sequence is 17 residues long. This CDR3 reads CASSMLQGPLAKNIQYF. For the CDR3, the DNA is TGTGCCAGCAGCATGCTACAGGGTCCGCTAGCCAAAAACATTCAGTACTTC.

The V gene is TRBV28, the J gene TRBJ2-2; 14 positions match TRBD2. J gave up 5 bases and V 5 bases, and 16 bases lay outside the gene matches. Per the germline V gene, CDR1 is MDHEN and CDR2 is SYDVKM. This CDR3 region has 20 residues. The CDR3 coding sequence is TGTGCCAGCAGTCCCTACGCCTTGGGACTAGCGGGAGTGCGAACCGGGGAGCTGTTTTTT. It encodes CASSPYALGLAGVRTGELFF.